This T cell receptor (beta chain) emerged from a study of regulatory T cells in long-lasting Graves disease (TCRdb year 2021). Study-level background: To count as having persistent Graves' disease, a patient had to have received antithyroid drug treatment for over 5 years with TSH receptor autoantibodies remaining persistently positive. Patients with persistent Graves' disease were compared with patients with newly diagnosed Graves' disease using TCR sequencing and RNA sequencing of peripheral blood. The study was conducted in China and was registered as a clinical trial. A total of 35 or so samples were covered by TCR sequencing, comprising approximately 13 persistent and around 20 newly diagnosed Graves' disease patients. On average, persistent Graves' disease patients in the clinical cohort had been on antithyroid drugs for around 9.5 years. What the study reported, not specific to this receptor: The study examined only peripheral blood because the primary lesion, thyroid tissue, could not be accessed. Sequencing and analysis were limited to the TCR beta chain. Persistent disease showed preferential use of TRBV28, TRBJ1-2 and TRBJ2-5, whereas newly diagnosed disease favored TRBV20-1 and TRBJ2-1. The authors acknowledged the small sample size as a limitation that may reduce accuracy. Persistent patients shared more public clonotypes among themselves (around 3,000) than newly diagnosed patients did (approximately 870). Compared with newly diagnosed patients, patients with persistent Graves' disease had lower TCR Shannon entropy and fewer highly expanded clones, which suggests clonal expansion.

Receptor libraries were prepared by multiplex PCR. Data came from an Illumina HiSeq 4000. To build TCR beta libraries, CDR3 regions were amplified by Arm-PCR using iRepertoire HTBI primers. Before sequencing, the PCR products went through gel purification. On the authors' methods: Gene usage analysis of CDR3 amino acid clonotypes used the roughly 60 TRBV and more than 13 TRBJ segments found across samples. Filtered high-quality paired reads were merged into contigs using COPE and FqMerger. Contigs were aligned with BLAST to IMGT TRBV, TRBD and TRBJ reference genes, and CDR3 was defined per IMGT. Clonotypes above 0.1% frequency were classified as highly expanded clones. Shannon entropy was used to measure repertoire diversity, and the Gini coefficient was used to measure V-J evenness. A clonotype was considered public if more than one individual shared it. TCRdb reran the public reads through fastp at Q25 and MiXCR, keeping productive beta chains. When rows share a CDR3 protein, they turn into one entry using the most common DNA and genes. The V and J calls shown here were made by TCRdb, not taken from the authors' results. Present in this sample are about 400,000 distinct CDR3 sequences, around 20% of which were seen just once. The ten largest make up about a fifth of the sample.

This clonotype was counted ten times or more. The clone's antigen remains unknown. No clone much larger than this one lies a single base away; base qualities are absent. The germline V gene provides CDR1 MDHEN and CDR2 SYDVKM. At the junction V is shortened by 5 bases and J by 7 bases, with 9 bases in between. Counted from cysteine to phenylalanine, this CDR3 has 12 amino acids. Left in the record is the CDR3 DNA by itself, 36 bases read in frame from the first base. The label giving this sample's time point can be read as: persistent/refractory GD, antithyroid drugs over 5 years with positive TRAb. For both TCR sequencing and RNA sequencing, RNA was extracted from PBMCs using TRIzol. Graves' disease was diagnosed according to American Thyroid Association guidelines. Patients were recruited from an endocrinology department in Xi'an, China. Each patient gave approximately 10 milliliters of peripheral blood, collected in an EDTA anticoagulant tube. Ficoll Paque Plus density gradient separation was used to isolate PBMCs, and no additional T cell sorting was done. An Agilent 2100 Bioanalyzer and agarose gel were used to check RNA quality, while a NanoDrop 2000 measured RNA concentration.

The V and J segments used are TRBV28 and TRBJ1-5; D gene: possibly TRBD1, on 6 matching bases. The source is a female donor with Graves disease. This sample comprised peripheral blood mononuclear cells (PBMCs), obtained when the disease was refractory, from a patient treated with antithyroid drugs. The nucleotide sequence reads as follows: TGTGCCAGCAGTAACAGGGACCAGCCCCAGCATTTT. Its translation reads: CASSNRDQPQHF.